These 20 T cell receptor beta chains were all obtained from the same sample, sequenced in a study of human T cells and chemical hapten exposure. Described time point: patch test 1, 2 weeks after DPC sensitization. As to treatment: therapeutic diphenylcyclopropenone sensitization with weekly scalp DPC. TCRdb re-analysed the RACE reads in MiXCR, keeping a single row per CDR3 protein. In the table there are 80,000 to 100,000 distinct CDR3 sequences, over 10% of which are singletons. Sequencing was performed on whole blood, taken in connection with sensitization to the hapten diphenylcyclopropenone (DPC). The receptor set was obtained from a woman aged 40 to 50 with alopecia areata. Some clones in this sample may be carry-over from other donors' samples.

This clonotype was detected many times. The genes are TRBV7-9 and TRBJ1-1, with D unclear. Germline CDR1 and CDR2: SEHNR and FQNEAQ (reference sequence). The CDR3 loop spans 13 amino acids. V shed 7 bases and J shed 5 bases, with 14 bases lying between them. CDR3 sequence (DNA): TGTGCCAGCAACCCTCCCCGGGAGACTGAAGCTTTCTTT. Amino acids: CASNPPRETEAFF.

In its sample, this clonotype was seen a few times. The chain carries TRBV3-1 and TRBJ1-1; no definite D call. V shed 1 base and J shed 0 bases, with 9 bases lying between them. This CDR3 is built from 15 residues. Germline V gene data show CDR1 as LGHDT and CDR2 as YNNKEL (reference sequence). The CDR3: CASSQAGRLNTEAFF. Written as DNA, the CDR3 is TGTGCCAGCAGCCAAGCTGGACGGCTGAACACTGAAGCTTTCTTT.

This clonotype was seen more than once but under ten times. This chain connects TRBV7-2 to TRBJ1-5, with TRBD1 as a possible D gene (5 bases). CDR1 and CDR2 (germline): SGHTA, FQGNSA. The CDR3 loop spans 13 amino acids. Trimming took off 4 bases at V and 6 bases at J, with 10 bases between the two ends. The CDR3 DNA reads TGTGCCAGCAGCTCCTCCCAGGGTCAGCCCCAGCATTTT. Protein sequence: CASSSSQGQPQHF.

J is TRBJ1-6 and V is TRBV6-5, with TRBD1 identical over 8 bases. The germline V gene has CDR1 MNHEY and CDR2 SVGAGI. The V and J ends lost 6 bases and 10 bases, in that order; junction bases with no gene match: 8. This CDR3 spans 14 amino acids. The CDR3 reads CASSRGQGGSPLHF. The CDR3 DNA reads TGTGCCAGCAGCCGCGGACAGGGAGGGTCACCCCTCCACTTT.

Ten or more counts support this clonotype. The gene calls are TRBV4-3 and TRBJ2-3, with D unclear. The germline V and J ends were trimmed by 4 bases and 2 bases, with 10 bases remaining between them. This CDR3 is built from 14 residues. Germline CDR1 reads LGHNA; CDR2 reads YSLEER. The CDR3 nucleotides read TGCGCCAGCAGCCCCTCAGCGACCACAGATACGCAGTATTTT. This sequence encodes CASSPSATTDTQYF.

The chain carries TRBV20-1 and TRBJ2-7, with a possible D match to TRBD1 (8 bases). The CDR3 runs to 14 residues. Between the trimmed V and J ends, which lost 8 bases and 6 bases, there was a span of 23 bases. Germline-derived CDR1 and CDR2 are DFQATT and SNEGSKA (reference sequence). The CDR3 loop is CSTRLTGGAGEQYF. The CDR3 region has the DNA TGCAGTACGAGACTTACAGGGGGGGCCGGCGAGCAGTACTTC.

This clonotype was observed many times. The gene calls are TRBV6-2 or TRBV6-3 and TRBJ2-1; D is possibly TRBD2 (6 bases). The germline gives CDR1 MNHEY, CDR2 SVGEGT. The CDR3 totals 18 residues. Trimming removed 5 bases at V and 4 bases at J, with 24 bases between. This CDR3 reads CASSHLRDWGRGYNEQFF. DNA of the CDR3: TGTGCCAGCAGTCATCTACGGGACTGGGGAAGGGGATACAATGAGCAGTTCTTC.

There are a few counts of this clonotype. The genes are TRBV6-5 and TRBJ2-4; D gene unclear. Trimming cost V 0 bases and J 0 bases, with 12 bases left between them. CDR3 size: 17 residues. Germline V lookup: CDR1 MNHEY, CDR2 SVGAGI. CDR3 loop: CASSYSGIFLAKNIQYF. The CDR3, as DNA: TGTGCCAGCAGTTACTCGGGTATCTTTCTAGCCAAAAACATTCAGTACTTC.

The chain carries TRBV9 and TRBJ1-2; 7 bases agree with TRBD1. Germline CDR1 is SGDLS and CDR2 is YYNGEE. V was pared by 0 bases and J by 4 bases, with 3 bases of the junction left unmatched. This CDR3 comprises 14 residues. CDR3 DNA: TGTGCCAGCAGCGTAGACTGGACAGGCTATGGCTACACCTTC. This codes for CASSVDWTGYGYTF.

This clonotype was counted a few times. The chain uses TRBV5-1 and TRBJ2-5; unclear D gene. The germline V gene encodes CDR1 SGHRS and CDR2 YFSETQ. V was clipped by 2 bases and J by 3 bases, with 8 bases between them. The CDR3 runs 13 residues. CDR3 amino acids: CASSFSDKETQYF. CDR3 sequence (DNA): TGCGCCAGCAGCTTCAGTGACAAAGAGACCCAGTACTTC.

The chain recombines TRBV7-3 with TRBJ2-2, with D perhaps TRBD1 (6 bases). Germline assignment: CDR1 SGHTA and CDR2 FQGTGA. The CDR3 totals 13 residues. V lost 6 bases, J lost 7 bases, and 12 bases lay in between. The CDR3 loop is CASSPGVNGELFF. CDR3 bases: TGTGCCAGCAGTCCAGGGGTTAACGGGGAGCTGTTTTTT.

The V gene is TRBV7-2, the J gene TRBJ1-1; TRBD1 agrees at 9 bases. The CDR3 consists of 13 residues. Losses at the gene ends were 4 bases for V and 9 bases for J; bases not matched to a gene: 6. Germline V CDR1 and CDR2: SGHTA, FQGNSA. The CDR3 DNA reads as TGTGCCAGCAGCTCCCGGGACAGGGAGCAAGCTTTCTTT. Its translation: CASSSRDREQAFF. Together with reference TRBV7-2 and TRBJ1-1, the CDR3 gives the full variable domain: GAGVSQSPSNKVTEKGKDVELRCDPISGHTALYWYRQSLGQGLEFLIYFQGNSAPDKSGLPSDRFSAERTGGSVSTLTIQRTQQEDSAVYLCASSSRDREQAFFGQGTRLTVV.

This clonotype occurred a few times. The chain employs TRBV5-1 and TRBJ2-7; no clear D. This CDR3 spans 13 amino acids. V was trimmed by 0 bases and J by 3 bases, leaving 7 bases between them. The germline V gene encodes CDR1 SGHRS and CDR2 YFSETQ. The CDR3 spells CASSLAPIYEQYF. CDR3 coding DNA: TGCGCCAGCAGCTTGGCGCCCATCTACGAGCAGTACTTC.

The CDR3 sequence is CARDRKETQYF. In DNA form, the CDR3 reads TGTGCCAGGGACAGAAAAGAGACCCAGTACTTC. This chain links TRBV28 with TRBJ2-5; D is possibly TRBD1 (6 bases). There are 11 residues in the CDR3. Trimming shortened V by 9 bases and J by 3 bases, and 8 bases separated the two germline ends. Germline CDR1 is MDHEN and CDR2 is SYDVKM.

This chain uses TRBV9 with TRBJ1-6; D call uncertain. Deletions cut 6 bases from V and 0 bases from J, with 10 bases between. This CDR3 is built from 15 residues. CDR1 and CDR2 from the germline V gene are SGDLS and YYNGEE. Here the CDR3 DNA reads TGTGCCAGCAACCCCACGAGCTCCTATAATTCACCCCTCCACTTT. Its translation is CASNPTSSYNSPLHF. Drawing the rest from reference TRBV9 and TRBJ1-6, the complete variable domain is DSGVTQTPKHLITATGQRVTLRCSPRSGDLSVYWYQQSLDQGLQFLIQYYNGEERAKGNILERFSAQQFPDLHSELNLSSLELGDSALYFCASNPTSSYNSPLHFGNGTRLTVT.

This clonotype occurred a few times. V is TRBV20-1 and J is TRBJ1-1; 8 bases are a match to TRBD1. Germline CDR1 reads DFQATT; CDR2 reads SNEGSKA (reference sequence). With 0 bases clipped from V and 3 bases from J, the junction kept 3 bases outside the gene matches. The CDR3 consists of 14 residues. CDR3 residues: CSARDGQGYTEAFF. The CDR3 DNA is TGCAGTGCTAGAGATGGACAGGGATACACTGAAGCTTTCTTT.

The J gene is TRBJ2-3, the V gene TRBV6-5; D is tentatively TRBD1 or TRBD2 (6 bases each). The CDR3 is made up of 13 amino acids. Germline lookup yields CDR1 MNHEY and CDR2 SVGAGI. Trimming took 10 bases from V and 6 from J, leaving 17 bases between them. The CDR3 loop is CATQGTGSDTQYF. DNA for the CDR3: TGTGCCACCCAGGGGACCGGGAGTGATACGCAGTATTTT.

This clonotype was seen ten or more times. V usage is TRBV5-4 and J usage is TRBJ2-6, with D possibly being TRBD2 (7 bases). V shed 6 bases and J shed 2 bases, with 12 bases lying between them. The germline V gene has CDR1 SGHNT and CDR2 YYREEE (reference sequence). This CDR3 comprises 15 residues. DNA of the CDR3: TGTGCCAGCACCGGGGGGACACCTGGGGCCAACGTCCTGACTTTC. Protein product: CASTGGTPGANVLTF.

This clonotype was recorded once. The rearrangement joins TRBV7-2 to TRBJ2-7; maybe TRBD1 (5 bases). Trimming took 3 bases from V and 0 from J, leaving 12 bases between them. From germline, CDR1 is SGHTA and CDR2 FQGNSA. CDR3 length: 15 amino acids. The CDR3 reads CASSFLPTASYEQYF. The CDR3 DNA is TGTGCCAGCAGCTTCCTCCCGACAGCCTCCTACGAGCAGTACTTC.

The chain employs TRBV7-9 and TRBJ1-5; D gene unclear. CDR3 length: 15 residues. Trimming left V 5 bases short and J 0 bases short, with 11 bases between. The germline V gene has CDR1 SEHNR and CDR2 FQNEAQ (reference sequence). As DNA, the CDR3 is TGTGCCAGCAGCCCGACGGGTGCTAGCAATCAGCCCCAGCATTTT. It encodes CASSPTGASNQPQHF.